The TCR beta chain described here comes from a study of early stage breast cancer tumors. The assay was immunoSEQ multiplex PCR, and TCRdb's table has in-frame clones only and misses some. The sample lists 25,000 to 35,000 clones, 50% to 75% seen once, with around 9% in the top ten. In its sample, this clone was seen once. The material sequenced was breast tumor tissue. The clonotype originates from a person aged 50-59 years with breast cancer.

CDR3 bases: TGTGCCTGGAGTGTAATTAGCGGGAACGGTGAGCAGTTCTTC. Its protein product is CAWSVISGNGEQFF. This chain uses TRBV30 with TRBJ2-1, with TRBD2 matching over 8 bases. The CDR3 has 14 residues. The J segment lost 9 bases and the V segment lost 0 bases, leaving 7 bases of the junction unmatched. CDR1 is GTSNPN, CDR2 SVGIG, per germline (reference sequence). The variable domain in full, with the rest retrieved from reference TRBV30 and TRBJ2-1, is SQTIHQWPATLVQPVGSPLSLECTVEGTSNPNLYWYRQAAGRGLQLLFYSVGIGQISSEVPQNLSASRPQDRQFILSSKKLLLSDSGFYLCAWSVISGNGEQFFGPGTRLTVL.